This T cell receptor beta chain was documented in a study of blood T cell repertoires in COVID-19. Adults between about 18 and 95 years of age took part from fewer than 30 US areas. Grouping used clinical history reported by participants in a survey and questionnaire. This clone was seen only once. Using immunoSEQ multiplex PCR, the repertoire was profiled, and TCRdb retains in-frame clones only, with some absent. This sample has approximately 150,000 clones, with 80% to 90% found just once. Germline-derived CDR1 and CDR2 are SGHNT and YYREEE (reference sequence). V was clipped by 4 bases and J by 2 bases; unmatched bases: 7. The CDR3 runs 16 residues.

The source is a woman aged 50 to 65 with acute COVID-19. Sequences were obtained from PBMCs or T cells enriched from blood (not recorded which). The chain employs TRBV5-4 and TRBJ2-3; 10 nucleotides match TRBD2. The CDR3 DNA sequence: TGTGCCAGCAGCCCGCTCCTAGCGGGGGCCACAGATACGCAGTATTTT. Encoded protein: CASSPLLAGATDTQYF.